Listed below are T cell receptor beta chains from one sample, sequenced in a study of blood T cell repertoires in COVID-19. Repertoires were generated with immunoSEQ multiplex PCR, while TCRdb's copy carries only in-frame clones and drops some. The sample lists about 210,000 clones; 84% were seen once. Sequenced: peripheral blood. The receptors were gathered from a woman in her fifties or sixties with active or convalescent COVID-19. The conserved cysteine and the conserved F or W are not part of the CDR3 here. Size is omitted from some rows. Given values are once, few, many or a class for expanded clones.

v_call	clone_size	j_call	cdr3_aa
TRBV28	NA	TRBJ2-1	ASSSRPGQGRDEQF
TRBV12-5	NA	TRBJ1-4	ASGLTGFYEKLF
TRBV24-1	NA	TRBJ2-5	ATSDRLAGGQETQY
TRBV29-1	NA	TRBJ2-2	SVEGRQITGELF
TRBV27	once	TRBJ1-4	ASSPLGGGEKLF
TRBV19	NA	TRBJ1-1	ASRPPTGANTEAF
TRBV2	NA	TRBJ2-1	ASSGNREQF
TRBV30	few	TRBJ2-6	AWSTGSGANVLT
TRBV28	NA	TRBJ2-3	ASSLSPEADTQY
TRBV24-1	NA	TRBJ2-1	ATSSQRGPYNEQF
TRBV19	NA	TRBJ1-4	ASSNRFEKLF
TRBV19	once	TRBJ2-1	ASSIDAPGLVPF
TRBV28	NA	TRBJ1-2	ASSLRDRGRVGYGYT
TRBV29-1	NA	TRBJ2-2	SVAGTGRPGELF
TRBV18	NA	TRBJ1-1	ASSHTGTGNTEAF
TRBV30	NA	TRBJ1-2	AWSRQVPYYGYT
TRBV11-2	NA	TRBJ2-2	ASSFPGTKNTGELF
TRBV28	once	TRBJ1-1	ASSFGAMGEAF
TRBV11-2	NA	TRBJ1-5	ASSLDLGGGRNQPQH
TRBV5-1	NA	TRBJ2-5	ASSPLLQETQY
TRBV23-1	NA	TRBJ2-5	ASRGNRGQGVQETQY
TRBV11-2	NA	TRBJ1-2	ASSRTASGYT
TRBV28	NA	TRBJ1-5	ASSFSNRGHQPQH
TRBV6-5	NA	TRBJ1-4	ASSSDRGYEKLF
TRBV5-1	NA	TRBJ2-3	ASSLNRGPDTQY
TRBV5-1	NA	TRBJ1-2	ASSLESDYGYT